The entry that follows covers one TCR beta chain sequence. The target antigen is unknown. As it was prepared, the TCRbeta library received unique molecular identifiers. Each CDR3 protein gets one entry after TCRdb re-called the PCR reads with MiXCR. The table shows a few hundred thousand distinct CDR3 sequences, with around 27% occurring only once. The sample is drawn from a study of T-cell reconstitution after alpha-beta-depleted transplantation in children. The study, taken as a whole, reports: At the one-year point after transplant, T-cell counts and TCRbeta diversity were found to come mostly from T cells that had been newly produced. In patients about two months after transplant, alpha-beta T cells reportedly arose from several hundred expanded graft clones. Several patients had high TCRbeta diversity at day 60; it came from surviving recipient T cells and thymic progenitors.

V trimming: 3 bases; J trimming: 2 bases; junction bases outside the gene matches: 5. Germline values: CDR1 DFQATT, CDR2 SNEGSKA (reference sequence). The CDR3 is 14 amino acids. This clonotype originated in a boy in the first two years of life with Wiskott-Aldrich syndrome, due to receive a stem cell transplant. The sample in question was PBMCs, obtained before TCRalphabeta/CD19-depleted stem cell transplant. The rearrangement links TRBV20-1 to TRBJ2-3; 7 bases line up with TRBD1. This CDR3 is CSASTDRHTDTQYF. For the CDR3, the DNA is TGCAGTGCTAGTACGGACAGGCACACAGATACGCAGTATTTT.